Below are 11 T cell receptor beta chains sequenced from a single sample in a study of shared clonotypes between healthy human individuals. Some clones are missing from TCRdb's copy, which holds only in-frame ones; the method was immunoSEQ multiplex PCR. The profile shows around 1.6 million clones, approximately 98% of them singletons. Material: naive CD4+ T cells sorted from blood. Subset reported: CD45RA+ positively selected. The receptors come from a young man in good health.

The V and J genes are TRBV6-5 and TRBJ1-2; TRBD1 might be the D (6 bases). The length of the CDR3 is 15 residues. The V end lost 2 bases, the J end lost 1 base, and 11 bases lay between the germline ends. Germline V gene lookup returns CDR1 MNHEY and CDR2 SVGAGI. Here the CDR3 DNA reads TGTGCCAGCAGTTACGAGGGGACAAATAACTATGGCTACACCTTC. Residues: CASSYEGTNNYGYTF.

This chain links TRBV6-1 with TRBJ2-2; unclear D gene. The germline V and J ends were trimmed by 4 bases and 1 base, with 10 bases remaining between them. Germline V gene data show CDR1 as MNHNS and CDR2 as SASEGT. This CDR3 is built from 15 residues. The CDR3 spells CASSVWQLNTGELFF. CDR3 DNA: TGTGCCAGCAGTGTGTGGCAGCTGAACACCGGGGAGCTGTTTTTT.

The V and J genes are TRBV19 and TRBJ2-7; 8 bases are a match to TRBD2. V was clipped by 6 bases and J by 2 bases; unmatched bases: 6. Germline CDR1 is LNHDA and CDR2 is SQIVND (reference sequence). The CDR3 is 14 amino acids. CDR3 nucleotides: TGTGCCAGTAGCGGACTAGCTGAAACCTACGAGCAGTACTTC. The encoded protein is CASSGLAETYEQYF.

V usage is TRBV5-1 and J usage is TRBJ2-5, with D possibly being TRBD2 (6 bases). Trimming took off 6 bases at V and 2 bases at J, with 11 bases between the two ends. The CDR3 covers 13 residues. Germline values: CDR1 SGHRS, CDR2 YFSETQ. CDR3 in amino acids: CASTGGVQETQYF. In nucleotides, the CDR3 is TGCGCCAGCACAGGCGGGGTTCAAGAGACCCAGTACTTC.

J is TRBJ2-2 and V is TRBV11-2; possibly TRBD2 for D (5 bases). V shed 1 base and J shed 5 bases, with 14 bases lying between them. The CDR3 runs 16 residues. Germline CDR1 reads SGHAT; CDR2 reads FQNNGV. The CDR3, as DNA: TGTGCCAGCAGCTTAGTCTCAGCGGAAAGGACCGGGGAGCTGTTTTTT. Translated, it gives CASSLVSAERTGELFF.

This clone occurred once. V usage is TRBV5-5 and J usage is TRBJ2-2; 12 nucleotides agree with TRBD2. The trim removed 4 bases at V and 4 bases at J, leaving 5 bases unmatched. Germline V gene lookup returns CDR1 SGHKS and CDR2 YYEKEE (reference sequence). The CDR3 sequence is 16 residues long. This CDR3 is CASSRLAGVFTGELFF. The CDR3 DNA is TGTGCCAGCAGCAGACTAGCGGGGGTATTCACCGGGGAGCTGTTTTTT.

The chain employs TRBV11-2 and TRBJ1-2; TRBD1 matches at 8 bases. The germline gives CDR1 SGHAT, CDR2 FQNNGV. V lost 4 bases to trimming and J lost 3 bases; unmatched junction nucleotides: 13. The CDR3 length is 17 residues. CDR3 protein: CASSSDRGPLKDYGYTF. The CDR3 bases are TGTGCCAGCAGCTCAGACAGGGGCCCCCTAAAAGACTATGGCTACACCTTC. Combining the CDR3 with reference TRBV11-2 and TRBJ1-2 gives the whole variable domain EAGVAQSPRYKIIEKRQSVAFWCNPISGHATLYWYQQILGQGPKLLIQFQNNGVVDDSQLPKDRFSAERLKGVDSTLKIQPAKLEDSAVYLCASSSDRGPLKDYGYTFGSGTRLTVV.

The V gene is TRBV7-2, the J gene TRBJ2-3; 7 bases line up with TRBD2. Germline loops: CDR1 SGHTA, CDR2 FQGNSA. The J segment lost 6 bases and the V segment lost 5 bases, leaving 11 bases of the junction unmatched. The CDR3 runs to 15 residues. In DNA form, the CDR3 reads TGTGCCAGCAGCCCCCGGACTAGGATGACGGATACGCAGTATTTT. Its protein product is CASSPRTRMTDTQYF. The full variable domain, with the rest looked up from reference TRBV7-2 and TRBJ2-3, is GAGVSQSPSNKVTEKGKDVELRCDPISGHTALYWYRQSLGQGLEFLIYFQGNSAPDKSGLPSDRFSAERTGGSVSTLTIQRTQQEDSAVYLCASSPRTRMTDTQYFGPGTRLTVL.

The J gene is TRBJ2-1, the V gene TRBV6-5; 12 bases line up with TRBD2. Germline CDR1 and CDR2: MNHEY and SVGAGI. The CDR3 totals 15 residues. V gave up 6 bases and J gave up 5 bases; unmatched junction bases: 5. CDR3 DNA: TGTGCCAGCAGGGTCCGGACTAGCGGGAACAATGAGCAGTTCTTC. Translated, it gives CASRVRTSGNNEQFF.

The chain uses TRBV2 and TRBJ1-3, with D uncertain. Germline V gives CDR1 SNHLY, CDR2 FYNNEI. The CDR3 contains 15 residues. The V and J ends lost 6 bases and 7 bases respectively, with 19 bases between them. Written as DNA, the CDR3 is TGTGCCAGCAGCGGCGGACGGTTAGGATTGAACACCATATATTTT. As protein: CASSGGRLGLNTIYF.

The rearrangement uses TRBV29-1 and TRBJ2-2; weak D call: TRBD2 (6 bases). Germline loops: CDR1 SQVTM, CDR2 ANQGSEA. Trimming left V 2 bases short and J 1 base short, with 8 bases between. The CDR3 totals 14 residues. The CDR3: CSVETSLNTGELFF. CDR3 bases: TGCAGCGTTGAAACTAGCTTGAACACCGGGGAGCTGTTTTTT.